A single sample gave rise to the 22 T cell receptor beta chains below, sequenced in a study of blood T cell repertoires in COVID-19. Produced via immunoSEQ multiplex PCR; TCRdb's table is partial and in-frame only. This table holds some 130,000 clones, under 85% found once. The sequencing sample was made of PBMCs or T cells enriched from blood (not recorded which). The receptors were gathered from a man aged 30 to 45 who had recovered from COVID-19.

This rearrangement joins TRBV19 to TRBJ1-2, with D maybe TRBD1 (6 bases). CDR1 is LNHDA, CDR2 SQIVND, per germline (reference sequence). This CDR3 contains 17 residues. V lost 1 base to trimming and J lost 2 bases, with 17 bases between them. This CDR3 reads CASSIVGTGQLNYGYTF. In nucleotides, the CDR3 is TGTGCCAGTAGTATAGTGGGCACAGGGCAGTTGAACTATGGCTACACCTTC. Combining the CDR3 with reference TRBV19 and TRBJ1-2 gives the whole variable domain DGGITQSPKYLFRKEGQNVTLSCEQNLNHDAMYWYRQDPGQGLRLIYYSQIVNDFQKGDIAEGYSVSREKKESFPLTVTSAQKNPTAFYLCASSIVGTGQLNYGYTFGSGTRLTVV.

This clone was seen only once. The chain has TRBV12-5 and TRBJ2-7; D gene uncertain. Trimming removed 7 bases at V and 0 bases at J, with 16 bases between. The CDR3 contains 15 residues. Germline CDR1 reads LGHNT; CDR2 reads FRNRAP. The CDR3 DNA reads TGTGCTAGTGTTCCGACCCGAGGAGCCTCCTACGAGCAGTACTTC. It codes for CASVPTRGASYEQYF.

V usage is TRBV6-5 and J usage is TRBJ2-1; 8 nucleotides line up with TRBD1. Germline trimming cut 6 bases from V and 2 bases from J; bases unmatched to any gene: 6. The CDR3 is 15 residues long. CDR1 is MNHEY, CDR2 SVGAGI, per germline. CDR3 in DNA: TGTGCCAGCAGCAGCTCAGGGGGCGCCTACAATGAGCAGTTCTTC. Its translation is CASSSSGGAYNEQFF.

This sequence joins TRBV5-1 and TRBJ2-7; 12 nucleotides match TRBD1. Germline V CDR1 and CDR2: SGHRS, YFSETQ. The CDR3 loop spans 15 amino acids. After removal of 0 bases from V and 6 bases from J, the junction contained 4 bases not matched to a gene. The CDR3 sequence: CASSLVPGQGAEQYF. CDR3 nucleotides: TGCGCCAGCAGCTTGGTTCCGGGACAGGGGGCCGAGCAGTACTTC.

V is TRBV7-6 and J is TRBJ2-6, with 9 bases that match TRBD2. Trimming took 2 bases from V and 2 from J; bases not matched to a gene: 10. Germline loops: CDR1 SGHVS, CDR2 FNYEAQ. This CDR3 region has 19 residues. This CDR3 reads CASSLIVASGTPGANVLTF. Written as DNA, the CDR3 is TGTGCCAGCAGCTTAATTGTGGCTAGCGGGACCCCTGGGGCCAACGTCCTGACTTTC. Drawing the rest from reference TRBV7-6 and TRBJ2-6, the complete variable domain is GAGVSQSPRYKVTKRGQDVALRCDPISGHVSLYWYRQALGQGPEFLTYFNYEAQQDKSGLPNDRFSAERPEGSISTLTIQRTEQRDSAMYRCASSLIVASGTPGANVLTFGAGSRLTVL.

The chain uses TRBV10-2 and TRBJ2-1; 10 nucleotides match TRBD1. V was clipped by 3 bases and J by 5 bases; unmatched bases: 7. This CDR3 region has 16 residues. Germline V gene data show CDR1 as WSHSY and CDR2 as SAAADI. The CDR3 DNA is TGCGCCAGCAGTGACCCGTCCGGGACAGGGGACAATGAGCAGTTCTTC. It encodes CASSDPSGTGDNEQFF.

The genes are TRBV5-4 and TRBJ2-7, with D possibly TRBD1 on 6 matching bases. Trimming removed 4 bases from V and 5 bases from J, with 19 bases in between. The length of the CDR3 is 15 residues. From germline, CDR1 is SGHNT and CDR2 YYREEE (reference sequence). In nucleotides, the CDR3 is TGTGCCAGCAGCCCCGGACAGTCTGGGTCGAACGAGCAGTACTTC. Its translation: CASSPGQSGSNEQYF.

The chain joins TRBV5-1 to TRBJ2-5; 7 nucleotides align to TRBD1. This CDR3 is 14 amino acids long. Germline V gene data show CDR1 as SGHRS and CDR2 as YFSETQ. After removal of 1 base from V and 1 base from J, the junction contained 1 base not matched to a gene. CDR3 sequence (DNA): TGCGCCAGCAGCTTGAACAGGGGCCAAGAGACCCAGTACTTC. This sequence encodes CASSLNRGQETQYF.

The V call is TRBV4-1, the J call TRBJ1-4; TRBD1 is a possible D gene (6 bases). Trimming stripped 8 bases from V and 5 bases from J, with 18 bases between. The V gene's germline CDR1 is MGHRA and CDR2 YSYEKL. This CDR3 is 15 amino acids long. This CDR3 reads CASAQGDRRNEKLFF. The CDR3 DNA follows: TGCGCCAGCGCCCAAGGAGACAGGCGAAATGAAAAACTGTTTTTT.

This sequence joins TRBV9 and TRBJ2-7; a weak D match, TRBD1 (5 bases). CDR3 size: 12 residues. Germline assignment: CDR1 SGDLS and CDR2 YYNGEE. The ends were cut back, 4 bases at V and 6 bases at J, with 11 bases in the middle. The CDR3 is CASSPQGGEQYF. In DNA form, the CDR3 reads TGTGCCAGCAGCCCCCAGGGTGGCGAGCAGTACTTC.

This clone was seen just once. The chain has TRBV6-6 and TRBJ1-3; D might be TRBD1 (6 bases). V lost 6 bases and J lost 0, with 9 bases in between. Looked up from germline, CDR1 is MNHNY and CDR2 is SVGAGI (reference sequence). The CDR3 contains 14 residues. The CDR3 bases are TGTGCCAGCAGAAGGGACATCTCTGGAAACACCATATATTTT. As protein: CASRRDISGNTIYF.

CDR3 sequence reads: CASSPWTGTTNTEAFF. The CDR3 DNA sequence: TGTGCCAGCAGCCCTTGGACAGGGACGACGAACACTGAAGCTTTCTTT. The chain couples TRBV9 to TRBJ1-1; 8 positions agree with TRBD1. The germline CDR1 and CDR2 sequences are SGDLS and YYNGEE. CDR3 length: 16 residues. Trimming removed 4 bases from V and 1 base from J; junction bases left unmatched: 9.

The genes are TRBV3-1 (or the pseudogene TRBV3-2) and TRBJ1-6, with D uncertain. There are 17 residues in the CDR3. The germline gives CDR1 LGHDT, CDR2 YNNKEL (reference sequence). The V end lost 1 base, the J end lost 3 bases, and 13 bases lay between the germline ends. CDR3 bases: TGTGCCAGCAGCCAAGGTTTAGGAGACCTCTATAATTCACCCCTCCACTTT. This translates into CASSQGLGDLYNSPLHF.

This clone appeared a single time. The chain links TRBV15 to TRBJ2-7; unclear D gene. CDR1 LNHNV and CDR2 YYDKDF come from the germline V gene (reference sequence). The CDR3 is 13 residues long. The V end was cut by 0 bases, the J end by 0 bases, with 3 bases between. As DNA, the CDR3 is TGTGCCACCAGCAGAGAGAGCTCCTACGAGCAGTACTTC. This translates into CATSRESSYEQYF.

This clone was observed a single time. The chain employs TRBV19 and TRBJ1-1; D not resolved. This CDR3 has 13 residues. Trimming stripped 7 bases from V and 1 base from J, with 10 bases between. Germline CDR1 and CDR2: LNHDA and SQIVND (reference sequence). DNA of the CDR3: TGTGCCAGTACCCCCTCAGAGAACACTGAAGCTTTCTTT. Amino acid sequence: CASTPSENTEAFF.

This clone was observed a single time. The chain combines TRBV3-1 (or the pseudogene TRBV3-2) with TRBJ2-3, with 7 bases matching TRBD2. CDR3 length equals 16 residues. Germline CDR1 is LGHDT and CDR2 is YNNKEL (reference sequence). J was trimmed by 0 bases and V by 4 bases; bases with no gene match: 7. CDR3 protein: CASSPLRGGSTDTQYF. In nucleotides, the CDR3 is TGTGCCAGCAGCCCCCTCCGCGGGGGTAGCACAGATACGCAGTATTTT.

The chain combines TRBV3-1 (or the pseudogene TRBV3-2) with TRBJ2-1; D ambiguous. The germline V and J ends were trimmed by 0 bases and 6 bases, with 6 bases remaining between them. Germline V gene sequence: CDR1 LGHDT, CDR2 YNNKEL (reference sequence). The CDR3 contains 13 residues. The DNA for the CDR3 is TGTGCCAGCAGCCAAGAGAAGCCCAATGAGCAGTTCTTC. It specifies CASSQEKPNEQFF.

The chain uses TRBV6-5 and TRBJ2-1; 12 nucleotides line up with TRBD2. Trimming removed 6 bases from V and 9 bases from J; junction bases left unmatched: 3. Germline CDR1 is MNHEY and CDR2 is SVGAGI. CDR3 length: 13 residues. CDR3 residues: CASRLAGGPEQFF. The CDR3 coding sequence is TGTGCCAGCAGGCTAGCGGGAGGGCCTGAGCAGTTCTTC.

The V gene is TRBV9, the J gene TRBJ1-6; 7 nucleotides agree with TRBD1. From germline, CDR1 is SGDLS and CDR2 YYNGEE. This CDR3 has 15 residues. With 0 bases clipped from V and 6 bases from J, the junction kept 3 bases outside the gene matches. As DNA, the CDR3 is TGTGCCAGCAGCGTAGACAGGGGTGGTAATTCACCCCTCCACTTT. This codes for CASSVDRGGNSPLHF.

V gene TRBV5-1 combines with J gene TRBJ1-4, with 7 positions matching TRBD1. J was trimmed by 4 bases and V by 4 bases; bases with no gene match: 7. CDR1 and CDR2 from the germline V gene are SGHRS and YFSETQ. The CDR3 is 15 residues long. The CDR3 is CASSPTGTVNEKLFF. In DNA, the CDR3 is TGCGCCAGCAGCCCGACCGGGACAGTTAATGAAAAACTGTTTTTT.

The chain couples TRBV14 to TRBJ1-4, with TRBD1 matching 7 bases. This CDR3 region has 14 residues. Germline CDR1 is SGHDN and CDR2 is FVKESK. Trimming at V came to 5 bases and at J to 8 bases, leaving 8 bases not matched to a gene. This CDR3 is CASSTRQGTEKLFF. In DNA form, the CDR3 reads TGTGCCAGCAGCACTCGACAGGGAACCGAAAAACTGTTTTTT.

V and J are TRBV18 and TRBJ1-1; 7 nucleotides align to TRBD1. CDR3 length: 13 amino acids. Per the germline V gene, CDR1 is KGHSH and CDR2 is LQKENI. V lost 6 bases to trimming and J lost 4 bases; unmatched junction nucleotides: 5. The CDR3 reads CASSPTGFTEAFF. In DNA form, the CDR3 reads TGTGCCAGCTCCCCGACAGGGTTCACTGAAGCTTTCTTT.